A single sample gave rise to the 25 T cell receptor beta chains below, sequenced in a study of vaccination effects on CD4 cells after COVID-19 (dated by TCRdb to between 2021 and 2023). The ViraFEST assay stimulated PBMC with viral peptide pools and then used TCR sequencing to identify antigen-specific CD4+ T cell clonotypes by expansion. After less than 13 days of culture, CD4+ T cells were isolated with the EasySep CD4+ T cell isolation kit. Each participant received two doses of an mRNA SARS-CoV-2 vaccine, either BNT162b2 or mRNA-1273. For these receptors, no antigen is known. Library preparation was by the immunoSEQ multiplex PCR assay. TCRdb retrieved this table from immuneACCESS and kept in-frame rearrangements only. Not all clones are present; in checked studies, unresolved V genes account for under half, and no reason is known for the remainder. Across this sample there are fewer than 30,000 clones, with roughly 85% seen only once. More than 1.4% of the sample rests with the top ten.

Source: CD4+ T cells from PBMCs cultured with HCoV-NL63 spike peptides, taken after COVID-19 vaccination. The cell subset or site label corresponds to: HCoV-NL63 spike overlapping peptide pool stimulation. Receptors originate from a human donor who received a COVID-19 vaccine. Some clones in this sample may be carry-over from other donors' samples.

This clone was picked up a small number of times. The J gene is TRBJ2-2, the V gene TRBV7-9, with TRBD2 matching over 7 bases. The length of the CDR3 is 13 residues. V was clipped by 3 bases and J by 6 bases; unmatched bases: 1. The germline V gene has CDR1 SEHNR and CDR2 FQNEAQ (reference sequence). Written as DNA, the CDR3 is TGTGCCAGCAGCTTCGGGGGGTCCGGGGAGCTGTTTTTT. Translating it yields CASSFGGSGELFF.

The V gene is TRBV2, the J gene TRBJ1-5; TRBD1 might be the D (5 bases). V was clipped by 0 bases and J by 6 bases, with 12 bases between them. The CDR3 spans 15 residues. Germline V gene sequence: CDR1 SNHLY, CDR2 FYNNEI. The CDR3 region has the DNA TGTGCCAGCAGTGAAGCTGTGGCAGGGAGTCAGCCCCAGCATTTT. This encodes CASSEAVAGSQPQHF.

This chain links TRBV18 with TRBJ2-5; D uncertain. V lost 3 bases to trimming and J lost 4 bases, with 21 bases between them. There are 17 residues in the CDR3. Germline V gives CDR1 KGHSH, CDR2 LQKENI. In DNA, the CDR3 is TGTGCCAGCTCACCCGTAATCTCAGTGCAGGCTGGAGAGACCCAGTACTTC. This translates into CASSPVISVQAGETQYF.

This clone was recorded once. This chain joins TRBV28 and TRBJ2-2; D gene ambiguous. CDR1 MDHEN and CDR2 SYDVKM come from the germline V gene. Deletions cut 6 bases from V and 1 base from J, with 12 bases between. This CDR3 comprises 15 residues. CDR3 bases: TGTGCCAGCAGCTACCTTAGACAGAACACCGGGGAGCTGTTTTTT. Translated, it gives CASSYLRQNTGELFF.

This chain links TRBV15 with TRBJ2-5; tentatively, D is TRBD1 or TRBD2 (6 bases each). Per the germline V gene, CDR1 is LNHNV and CDR2 is YYDKDF (reference sequence). The CDR3 is made up of 15 amino acids. V lost 0 bases and J lost 5, with 13 bases in between. Here the CDR3 DNA reads TGTGCCACCAGCAGAGATGGTGGGGGGCTTGAGACCCAGTACTTC. Translating it yields CATSRDGGGLETQYF.

The genes are TRBV5-1 and TRBJ2-5, with 7 bases that match TRBD1. CDR3 length equals 14 residues. Trimming at V came to 0 bases and at J to 5 bases, leaving 4 bases not matched to a gene. Germline V gene lookup returns CDR1 SGHRS and CDR2 YFSETQ. CDR3 protein: CASSLVQGEETQYF. DNA of the CDR3: TGCGCCAGCAGCTTGGTGCAGGGGGAGGAGACCCAGTACTTC.

This chain uses TRBV28 with TRBJ2-3; 9 bases align to TRBD1. This CDR3 comprises 16 residues. J lost 0 bases, V lost 6 bases, and 7 bases had no gene match. Germline V gene lookup returns CDR1 MDHEN and CDR2 SYDVKM. The DNA for the CDR3 is TGTGCCAGCAGGCCGAGACAGGGGGGAAGCACAGATACGCAGTATTTT. It is translated as CASRPRQGGSTDTQYF.

The V call is TRBV6-6, the J call TRBJ2-5; TRBD1 matches 8 bases. Trimming removed 6 bases from V and 5 bases from J; junction bases left unmatched: 11. The CDR3 extends over 15 amino acids. Germline V lookup: CDR1 MNHNY, CDR2 SVGAGI (reference sequence). The DNA for the CDR3 is TGTGCCAGCAGCGGACAGGGAAGGACCTCGGAGACCCAGTACTTC. This sequence encodes CASSGQGRTSETQYF.

The chain is built from TRBV6-2 or TRBV6-3 and TRBJ2-5, with D possibly matching TRBD1 (5 bases). With 2 bases removed from V and 3 bases from J, the gap between germline ends came to 7 bases. The CDR3 has 13 amino acids. CDR1 MNHEY and CDR2 SVGEGT come from the germline V gene. This CDR3 is CASSYRREETQYF. The DNA for the CDR3 is TGTGCCAGCAGTTACCGCAGGGAAGAGACCCAGTACTTC.

The chain joins TRBV11-3 to TRBJ2-3, with 11 bases lining up with TRBD2. With 0 bases clipped from V and 1 base from J, the junction kept 15 bases outside the gene matches. CDR3 length equals 21 residues. Germline V gene data show CDR1 as SGHNT and CDR2 as YENEEA. CDR3 region: CASSLEGPGLAVSQGTDTQYF. Here the CDR3 DNA reads TGTGCCAGCAGCTTAGAGGGACCGGGACTAGCGGTATCCCAGGGCACAGATACGCAGTATTTT. Variable domain in full (rest from reference TRBV11-3 and TRBJ2-3): EAGVVQSPRYKIIEKKQPVAFWCNPISGHNTLYWYLQNLGQGPELLIRYENEEAVDDSQLPKDRFSAERLKGVDSTLKIQPAELGDSAVYLCASSLEGPGLAVSQGTDTQYFGPGTRLTVL.

This clone has only a few counts. This rearrangement joins TRBV30 to TRBJ1-5; 7 nucleotides line up with TRBD1. V lost 3 bases, J lost 0 bases, and 8 bases stayed unmatched. Per germline, CDR1 GTSNPN and CDR2 SVGIG (reference sequence). This CDR3 spans 16 amino acids. In DNA form, the CDR3 reads TGTGCCTGGAGCGTGGGCGGGACAGTTAGCAATCAGCCCCAGCATTTT. This gives the protein CAWSVGGTVSNQPQHF.

The chain uses TRBV14 and TRBJ1-4, with D perhaps matching TRBD1 (6 bases). Trimming pared 5 bases from V and 0 bases from J, leaving 16 bases between. CDR1 is SGHDN, CDR2 FVKESK, per germline. The CDR3 spans 17 residues. The CDR3 nucleotides are TGTGCCAGCAGCTTCCGGGACACAAGAGCAACTAATGAAAAACTGTTTTTT. Its translation is CASSFRDTRATNEKLFF.

The V and J genes are TRBV6-5 and TRBJ2-5, with D perhaps TRBD1 (8 bases). Germline V gives CDR1 MNHEY, CDR2 SVGAGI. The V end was cut by 3 bases, the J end by 10 bases, with 15 bases between. CDR3 length equals 13 residues. This CDR3 is CASSYTGGVGQYF. CDR3 DNA sequence: TGTGCCAGCAGTTATACAGGGGGGGTTGGCCAGTACTTC.

This clone was found a few times. The chain combines TRBV24-1 with TRBJ1-3; D is ambiguous. Trimming took 0 bases from V and 4 from J, leaving 6 bases between them. CDR1 and CDR2 from the germline V gene are KGHDR and SFDVKD. The CDR3 extends over 14 amino acids. In nucleotides, the CDR3 is TGTGCCACCAGTGATTTGCGCTTCGGAAACACCATATATTTT. Translation: CATSDLRFGNTIYF.

The V call is TRBV18, the J call TRBJ1-1; D gene unclear. Trimming removed 3 bases at V and 1 base at J, with 9 bases between. The CDR3 has 14 residues. Germline loops: CDR1 KGHSH, CDR2 LQKENI. As DNA, the CDR3 is TGTGCCAGCTCACCCGGTGTTAGGAACACTGAAGCTTTCTTT. Translation gives CASSPGVRNTEAFF. Drawing the rest from reference TRBV18 and TRBJ1-1, the complete variable domain is NAGVMQNPRHLVRRRGQEARLRCSPMKGHSHVYWYRQLPEEGLKFMVYLQKENIIDESGMPKERFSAEFPKEGPSILRIQQVVRGDSAAYFCASSPGVRNTEAFFGQGTRLTVV.

The rearrangement links TRBV5-1 to TRBJ2-3; 10 positions match TRBD2. The trim removed 4 bases at V and 8 bases at J, leaving 7 bases unmatched. The germline CDR1 and CDR2 sequences are SGHRS and YFSETQ. This CDR3 spans 14 amino acids. DNA of the CDR3: TGCGCCAGCAGCACCGTGGTAGCGGGGGGTACGCAGTATTTT. This sequence encodes CASSTVVAGGTQYF.

This chain connects TRBV5-6 to TRBJ1-4; tentative D call: TRBD1 (6 bases). The CDR3 has 17 amino acids. V dropped 0 bases and J dropped 7 bases, with 19 bases sitting between them. Germline V CDR1 and CDR2: SGHDT, YYEEEE. CDR3 nucleotide sequence: TGTGCCAGCAGCTTGGGAGGGGGAGGGACCCGAAGTGAAAAACTGTTTTTT. Encoded protein: CASSLGGGGTRSEKLFF.

The chain joins TRBV7-9 to TRBJ2-1, with 8 bases lining up with TRBD1. V trimming: 7 bases; J trimming: 7 bases; junction bases outside the gene matches: 12. The CDR3 extends over 15 amino acids. Germline-derived CDR1 and CDR2 are SEHNR and FQNEAQ (reference sequence). In DNA form, the CDR3 reads TGTGCCAGCACTACACCGAGACAGGGGCAGAATGAGCAGTTCTTC. Translated: CASTTPRQGQNEQFF. Using reference TRBV7-9 and TRBJ2-1 for the parts outside the CDR3, the full variable domain is DTGVSQNPRHKITKRGQNVTFRCDPISEHNRLYWYRQTLGQGPEFLTYFQNEAQLEKSRLLSDRFSAERPKGSFSTLEIQRTEQGDSAMYLCASTTPRQGQNEQFFGPGTRLTVL.

The rearrangement joins TRBV5-4 to TRBJ2-2, with 8 bases matching TRBD2. The CDR3 runs 16 residues. CDR1 is SGHNT and CDR2 is YYREEE in the germline V gene (reference sequence). The V and J ends lost 3 bases and 4 bases, in that order; junction bases with no gene match: 8. CDR3 nucleotide sequence: TGTGCCAGCAGCTCCCTTATCGGGGGGGTCACCGGGGAGCTGTTTTTT. Translating it yields CASSSLIGGVTGELFF.

This clone was counted only a few times. The genes are TRBV9 and TRBJ2-5; D not certain. Trimming stripped 3 bases from V and 1 base from J, with 7 bases between. CDR3 length equals 13 residues. Germline-derived CDR1 and CDR2 are SGDLS and YYNGEE. For the CDR3, the DNA is TGTGCCAGCAGCGCTCAGAGCCAAGAGACCCAGTACTTC. Translating it yields CASSAQSQETQYF.

This clone was counted a single time. The chain uses TRBV9 and TRBJ2-7, with TRBD2 matching over 13 bases. The germline V gene has CDR1 SGDLS and CDR2 YYNGEE. There are 16 residues in the CDR3. Germline trimming cut 4 bases from V and 2 bases from J; bases unmatched to any gene: 6. This chain's CDR3 is CASSLRGTSGAYEQYF. Written as DNA, the CDR3 is TGTGCCAGCAGCCTCAGAGGGACTAGCGGGGCCTACGAGCAGTACTTC.

V is TRBV24-1 and J is TRBJ2-2; D not certain. The germline V gene encodes CDR1 KGHDR and CDR2 SFDVKD. Trimming removed 1 base at V and 0 bases at J, with 5 bases between. The CDR3 has 15 amino acids. Here the CDR3 DNA reads TGTGCCACCAGTGATTTACAGACGAACACCGGGGAGCTGTTTTTT. This translates into CATSDLQTNTGELFF.

The chain carries TRBV25-1 and TRBJ2-1, with 9 bases aligning to TRBD2. The germline V gene encodes CDR1 MGHDK and CDR2 SYGVNS. This CDR3 spans 16 amino acids. J was trimmed by 7 bases and V by 5 bases; bases with no gene match: 12. CDR3 amino acids: CASSPSGTSQKNEQFF. The CDR3 bases are TGTGCCAGCAGTCCATCCGGGACTAGCCAAAAGAATGAGCAGTTCTTC.

This chain connects TRBV3-1 (or the pseudogene TRBV3-2) to TRBJ1-4; weak D call: TRBD1 (5 bases). Germline V lookup: CDR1 LGHDT, CDR2 YNNKEL (reference sequence). V lost 7 bases to trimming and J lost 10 bases, with 16 bases between them. The CDR3 length is 13 residues. The CDR3: CASTGGDPGKLFF. The CDR3 DNA reads as TGTGCCAGCACCGGAGGGGACCCGGGAAAACTGTTTTTT.

J is TRBJ2-2 and V is TRBV6-5; 8 bases align to TRBD1. This CDR3 spans 14 amino acids. V lost 6 bases and J lost 4; bases outside the gene matches: 4. Looked up from germline, CDR1 is MNHEY and CDR2 is SVGAGI. In DNA, the CDR3 is TGTGCCAGCAGGCGGACAGGGTTCACCGGGGAGCTGTTTTTT. Its translation: CASRRTGFTGELFF.